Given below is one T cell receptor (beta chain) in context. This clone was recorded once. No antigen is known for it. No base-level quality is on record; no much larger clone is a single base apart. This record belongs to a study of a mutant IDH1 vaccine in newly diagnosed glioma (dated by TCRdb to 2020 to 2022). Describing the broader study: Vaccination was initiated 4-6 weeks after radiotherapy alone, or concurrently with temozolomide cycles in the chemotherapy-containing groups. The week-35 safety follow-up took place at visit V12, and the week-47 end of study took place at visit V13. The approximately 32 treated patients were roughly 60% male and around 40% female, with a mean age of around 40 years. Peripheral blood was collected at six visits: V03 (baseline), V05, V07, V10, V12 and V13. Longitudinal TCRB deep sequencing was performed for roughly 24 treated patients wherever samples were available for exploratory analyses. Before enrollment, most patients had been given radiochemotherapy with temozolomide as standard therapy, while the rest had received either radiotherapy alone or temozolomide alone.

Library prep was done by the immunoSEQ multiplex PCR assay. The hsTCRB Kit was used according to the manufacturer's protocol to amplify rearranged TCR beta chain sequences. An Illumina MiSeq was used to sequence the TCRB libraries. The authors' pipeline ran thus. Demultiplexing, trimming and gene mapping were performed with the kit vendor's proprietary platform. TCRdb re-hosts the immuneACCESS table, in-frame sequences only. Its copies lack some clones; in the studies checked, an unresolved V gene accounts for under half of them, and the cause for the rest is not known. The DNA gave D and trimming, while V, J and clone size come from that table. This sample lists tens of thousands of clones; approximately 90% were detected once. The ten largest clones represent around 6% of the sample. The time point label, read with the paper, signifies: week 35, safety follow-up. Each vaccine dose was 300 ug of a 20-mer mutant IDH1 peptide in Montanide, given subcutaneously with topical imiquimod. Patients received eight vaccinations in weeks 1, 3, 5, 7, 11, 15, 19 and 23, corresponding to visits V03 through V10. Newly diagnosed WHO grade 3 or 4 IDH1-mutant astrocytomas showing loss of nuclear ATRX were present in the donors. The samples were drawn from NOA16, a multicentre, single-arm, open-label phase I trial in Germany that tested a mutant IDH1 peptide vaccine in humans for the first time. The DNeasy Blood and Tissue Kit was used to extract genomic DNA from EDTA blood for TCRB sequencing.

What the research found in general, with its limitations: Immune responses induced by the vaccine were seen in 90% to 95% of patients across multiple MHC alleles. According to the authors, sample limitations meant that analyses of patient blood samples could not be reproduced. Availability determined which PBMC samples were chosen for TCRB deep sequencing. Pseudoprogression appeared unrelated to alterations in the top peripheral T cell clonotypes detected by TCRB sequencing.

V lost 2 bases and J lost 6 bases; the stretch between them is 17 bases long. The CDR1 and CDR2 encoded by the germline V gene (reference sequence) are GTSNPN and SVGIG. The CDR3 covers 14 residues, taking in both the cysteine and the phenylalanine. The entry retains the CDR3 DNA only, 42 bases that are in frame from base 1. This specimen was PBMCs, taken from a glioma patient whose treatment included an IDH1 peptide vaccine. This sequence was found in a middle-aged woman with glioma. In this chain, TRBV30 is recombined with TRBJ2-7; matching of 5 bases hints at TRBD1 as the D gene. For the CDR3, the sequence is CAWSPLAWGSEQYF. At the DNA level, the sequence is TGTGCCTGGAGTCCCCTCGCGTGGGGCTCCGAGCAGTACTTC. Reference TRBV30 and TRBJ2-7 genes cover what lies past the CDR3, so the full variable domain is SQTIHQWPATLVQPVGSPLSLECTVEGTSNPNLYWYRQAAGRGLQLLFYSVGIGQISSEVPQNLSASRPQDRQFILSSKKLLLSDSGFYLCAWSPLAWGSEQYFGPGTRLTVT.